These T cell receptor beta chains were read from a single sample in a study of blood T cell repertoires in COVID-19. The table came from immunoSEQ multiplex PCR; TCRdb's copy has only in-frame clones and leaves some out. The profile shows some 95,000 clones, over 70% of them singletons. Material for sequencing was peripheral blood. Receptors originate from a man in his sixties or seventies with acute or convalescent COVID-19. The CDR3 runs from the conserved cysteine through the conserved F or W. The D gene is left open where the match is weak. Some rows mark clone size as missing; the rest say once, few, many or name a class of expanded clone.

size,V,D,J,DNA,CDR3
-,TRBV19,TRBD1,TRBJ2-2,TGTGCCAGTAGTATCCAGACAGGGATTGGCGGGGAGCTGTTTTTT,CASSIQTGIGGELFF
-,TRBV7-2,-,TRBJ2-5,TGTGCCAGCAGACAGGGTACCAAAGAGACCCAGTACTTC,CASRQGTKETQYF
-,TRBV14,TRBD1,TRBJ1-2,TGTGCCAGCAGCCCCGGACAGGACCTCTATGGCTACACCTTC,CASSPGQDLYGYTF
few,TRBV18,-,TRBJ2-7,TGTGCCAGCTCACCGTCCCGGGACTACGAGCAGTACTTC,CASSPSRDYEQYF
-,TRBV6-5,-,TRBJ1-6,TGTGCCAGCAGACCCCTTTCAGGGGCCTTCCACTTT,CASRPLSGAFHF
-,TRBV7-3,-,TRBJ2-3,TGTGCCAGCAGGGGTGTCGGGAACACAGATACGCAGTATTTT,CASRGVGNTDTQYF
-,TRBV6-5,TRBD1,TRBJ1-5,TGTGCCAGCAGAACCGGACAGGGGGTAGGTCCCCAGCATTTT,CASRTGQGVGPQHF
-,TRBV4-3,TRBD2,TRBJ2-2,TGCGCCAGCAGCCGACTAGCGGGGGGCGGGGAGCTGTTTTTT,CASSRLAGGGELFF
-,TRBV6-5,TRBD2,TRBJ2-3,TGTGCCAGCAGCTGGACTAGCGGGACTTCAGATACGCAGTATTTT,CASSWTSGTSDTQYF
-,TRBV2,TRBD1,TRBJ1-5,TGTGCCAGCAGCACCGACAGGGGTAGCAATCAGCCCCAGCATTTT,CASSTDRGSNQPQHF
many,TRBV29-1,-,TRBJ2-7,TGCAGCGCAGGGAGCTCCTACGAGCAGTACTTC,CSAGSSYEQYF
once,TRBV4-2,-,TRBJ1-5,TGTGCCAGCAGCCAAGATTCAGGGCGCGGGGGCAATCAGCCCCAGCATTTT,CASSQDSGRGGNQPQHF
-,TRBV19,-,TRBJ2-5,TGTGCCAGTAGTATGCAGAGAGGCGAGACCCAGTACTTC,CASSMQRGETQYF
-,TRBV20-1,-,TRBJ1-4,TGCAGTGCTAGTCCGGGACTAGGACGGGAAAAACTGTTTTTT,CSASPGLGREKLFF
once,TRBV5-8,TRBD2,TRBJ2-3,TGTGCCAGCAGCTTGGCCTCGGGCGGGGGGATACTGGATACGCAGTATTTT,CASSLASGGGILDTQYF
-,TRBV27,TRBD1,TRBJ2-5,TGTGCCAGCAGTTTTGGACAGGGGGCGGGGGAGACCCAGTACTTC,CASSFGQGAGETQYF
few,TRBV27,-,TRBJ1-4,TGTGCCAGCAGTGCACAGGGACTAGGCGTTGAAAAACTGTTTTTT,CASSAQGLGVEKLFF
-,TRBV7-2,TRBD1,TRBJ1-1,TGTGCCAGCAGGCCGGGACAGGCGGACACTGAAGCTTTCTTT,CASRPGQADTEAFF
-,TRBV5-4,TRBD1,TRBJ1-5,TGTGCCAGCAGCTTGGGCAGGGGGTCCAATCAGCCCCAGCATTTT,CASSLGRGSNQPQHF
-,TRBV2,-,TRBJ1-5,TGTGCCAGCAAGTCGCGGGGGGGCAATCAGCCCCAGCATTTT,CASKSRGGNQPQHF
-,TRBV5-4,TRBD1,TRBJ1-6,TGTGCCAGCAGCTTGGGACAGGGTAAAATGGGGAATTCACCCCTCCACTTT,CASSLGQGKMGNSPLHF
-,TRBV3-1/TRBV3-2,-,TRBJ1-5,TGTGCCAGCAGCCAAGGGACTAAGGGAGGGCCCCAGCATTTT,CASSQGTKGGPQHF
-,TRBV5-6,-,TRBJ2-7,TGTGCCAGCAGTACCGGCGGGGGCAGGGGGCTGAGCGAGCAGTACTTC,CASSTGGGRGLSEQYF
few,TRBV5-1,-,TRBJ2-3,TGCGCCAGCAGCGCGGGACAGTACGATCTCGATACGCAGTATTTT,CASSAGQYDLDTQYF
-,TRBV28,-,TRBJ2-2,TGTGCCAGCAGTCCTCTACGCCCTAGGGGAAAATCAGCCGGGGAGCTGTTTTTT,CASSPLRPRGKSAGELFF
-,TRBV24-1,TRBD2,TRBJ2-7,TGTGCCACCAGTGATTTGGGGGCTAGCGGGAGGCGAGAGCAGTACTTC,CATSDLGASGRREQYF
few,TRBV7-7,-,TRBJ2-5,TGTGCTAGCAGCTCCCTGGCGGGCTATGAGACCCAGTACTTC,CASSSLAGYETQYF
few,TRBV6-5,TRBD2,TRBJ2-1,TGTGCCAGCAACAAAGGGACTAGCGGGAGTTATGAGCAGTTCTTC,CASNKGTSGSYEQFF
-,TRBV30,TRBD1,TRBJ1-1,TGTGCCTGGGCCGAGGGACAGGGAAACACTGAAGCTTTCTTT,CAWAEGQGNTEAFF
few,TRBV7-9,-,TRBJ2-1,TGTGCCAGCAGCTCAAACGAAGCGGGGCAGTTCTTC,CASSSNEAGQFF
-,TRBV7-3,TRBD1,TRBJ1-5,TGTGCCAGCAGCTCCCGGACAGGGGAAAATCAGCCCCAGCATTTT,CASSSRTGENQPQHF
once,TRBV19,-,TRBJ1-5,TGTGCCAGTACCGCCCGGGGGAGCAATCAGCCCCAGCATTTT,CASTARGSNQPQHF
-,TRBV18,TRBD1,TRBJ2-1,TGTGCCAGCTCACACACCCGGGACAGGGGATACAATGAGCAGTTCTTC,CASSHTRDRGYNEQFF
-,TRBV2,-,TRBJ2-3,TGTGCCAGCACTGCGCGGACTAGCACAGATACGCAGTATTTT,CASTARTSTDTQYF
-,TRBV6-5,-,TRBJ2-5,TGTGCCAGCAGTTACTTATTGAGGGGGGAGACCCAGTACTTC,CASSYLLRGETQYF
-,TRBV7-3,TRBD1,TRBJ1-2,TGTGCCAGCAGCCCGAATGGACAGGGTGGCTACACCTTC,CASSPNGQGGYTF
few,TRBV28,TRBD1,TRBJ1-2,TGTGCCAGCAGTCCGCAGGGGGCGTGGGGCTATGGCTACACCTTC,CASSPQGAWGYGYTF
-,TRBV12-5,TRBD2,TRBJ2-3,TGTGCTAGTGGTTTGAGGTGGTGGGTAGCGGGAGGGCTAGACACAGATACGCAGTATTTT,CASGLRWWVAGGLDTDTQYF
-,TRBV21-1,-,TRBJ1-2,TGTGCCAGCAGCATAGGGGGCGCGGACTATGGCTACACCTTC,CASSIGGADYGYTF
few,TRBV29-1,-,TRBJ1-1,TGCAGCGGGTCACGGGGGGCGCGGAACACTGAAGCTTTCTTT,CSGSRGARNTEAFF
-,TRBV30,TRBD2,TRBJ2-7,TGTGCCTGGAGTGTAGGACTAGCGGGAGTGAACGAGCAGTACTTC,CAWSVGLAGVNEQYF
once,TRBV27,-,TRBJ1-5,TGTGCCAGCAGTTCAGGGTGGCAGCCCCAGCATTTT,CASSSGWQPQHF
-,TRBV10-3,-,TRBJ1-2,TGTGCCATCAGTGAGGGGGCAGGGATTGGCTACACCTTC,CAISEGAGIGYTF
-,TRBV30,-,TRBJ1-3,TGTGCCTGGGCAAGGCGGGCGAGGGACACCATATATTTT,CAWARRARDTIYF
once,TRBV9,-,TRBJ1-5,TGTGCCAGCAGCGTAGCAAGCGGGGATCAGCCCCAGCATTTT,CASSVASGDQPQHF
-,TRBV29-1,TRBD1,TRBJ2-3,TGCAGCGTTGCGACAGGGGCTAGCACAGATACGCAGTATTTT,CSVATGASTDTQYF
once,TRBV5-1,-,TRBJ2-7,TGCGCCAGCAGCTTGGCGGGTCAGGGCATTTGGGACGAGCAGTACTTC,CASSLAGQGIWDEQYF
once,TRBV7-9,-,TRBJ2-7,TGTGCCAGCAGCTTCAGCCAAAGAGGGACCTACGAGCAGTACTTC,CASSFSQRGTYEQYF